This TCR beta chain was captured by sequencing in a study of T cell responses to AZD1222 COVID-19 vaccine. Broader study findings: Along spike, vaccine-associated CD4 TCRs were found throughout, with dominance at 160-218 and 743-854. After the peak T cell response, and only then, were repertoires sampled.

The assay was immunoSEQ multiplex PCR, and TCRdb's table has in-frame clones only and misses some. In the table there are more than 95,000 clones, around 94% of which are singletons. This CDR3 spans 14 amino acids. Germline CDR1 LGHDT, CDR2 YNNKEL (reference sequence). V was cut by 6 bases and J by 0 bases, with 8 bases left in between. In the case of this clone: Its antigen is unidentified.

Sequencing was performed on peripheral blood, taken on day 0 of AZD1222 vaccination. This chain joins TRBV3-1 (or the pseudogene TRBV3-2) and TRBJ1-4; D remains unclear. The sequence came from an adult in good health. The CDR3: CASSPVSTNEKLFF. CDR3 in DNA: TGTGCCAGCAGTCCAGTTTCAACTAATGAAAAACTGTTTTTT.